The rows below give T cell receptor beta chains drawn from one sample of a study of post-analysis software for immune sequencing data. TCRdb re-derived calls from the PCR reads in MiXCR, one entry per CDR3 protein. Of 430,000 or so distinct CDR3 sequences detected, approximately 38% appear once; the ten largest clones hold about 8%. Sequenced: blood. The origin of the receptors is a girl aged 2 to 10 with multiple sclerosis. The CDR3 runs from the conserved cysteine through the conserved F or W. A D gene is named only where the DNA matches it firmly. Size is stated for part of the rows, as once, few or many counts, or as a class when the clone is expanded.

J gene | V gene | D gene | clone size | CDR3 DNA | CDR3 protein
TRBJ2-2 | TRBV12-3/TRBV12-4 | - | - | TGTGCCACCATACCCGGAGGCCGCACCGGGGAGCTGTTTTTT | CATIPGGRTGELFF
TRBJ1-2 | TRBV20-1 | - | - | TGCAGTGCTAGAGTGGGGGCAGGGAACTATGGCTACACCTTC | CSARVGAGNYGYTF
TRBJ1-4 | TRBV21-1 | - | - | TGTGCCAGCAGCAAATTTCGGACCATGGTGGATAATGAAAAACTGTTTTTT | CASSKFRTMVDNEKLFF
TRBJ1-2 | TRBV14 | - | - | TGTGCCAGCAGCCAGGGAGGCAGTAACTATGGCTACACCTTC | CASSQGGSNYGYTF
TRBJ2-7 | TRBV20-1 | TRBD1 | - | TGCAGTGCAGTTTGTCCGGGACAGCTCTCCTACGAGCAGTACTTC | CSAVCPGQLSYEQYF
TRBJ2-1 | TRBV12-3/TRBV12-4 | TRBD1 | - | TGTGCCAGCAGTCCGCGGACAGGGGGCGATGAGCAGTTCTTC | CASSPRTGGDEQFF
TRBJ1-6 | TRBV5-1 | TRBD1 | few | TGCGCCAGCACGGCAGGGGGTCGTTCACCCCTCCACTTT | CASTAGGRSPLHF
TRBJ2-1 | TRBV20-1 | - | few | TGCAGTGCTAGAAATCGGGGGCGCATATTGAATGAGCAGTTCTTC | CSARNRGRILNEQFF
TRBJ2-3 | TRBV7-2 | TRBD2 | - | TGTGCCAGCAGCTTAGGGTGGTTGCGGGGGAGCACAGATACGCAGTATTTT | CASSLGWLRGSTDTQYF
TRBJ2-7 | TRBV6-6 | - | - | TGTGCCGGCAGTTACTCGAGGGGTTCGGACGAGCAGTACTTC | CAGSYSRGSDEQYF
TRBJ1-1 | TRBV7-9 | - | - | TGTGCCAGCAGCTTAGTGGGGTACACTGAAGCTTTCTTT | CASSLVGYTEAFF
TRBJ2-7 | TRBV7-2 | - | few | TGTGCCAGCAGCTTAGCAAGGGCATCCCCGGGGTACGAGCAGTACTTC | CASSLARASPGYEQYF
TRBJ1-5 | TRBV6-6 | - | - | TGTGCCAGCGTTTTGGCCAATAGCAATCAGCCCCAGCATTTT | CASVLANSNQPQHF
TRBJ1-2 | TRBV3-1 | TRBD1 | - | TGTGCCAGCAGCCAATCGGGACAGGGTTATGGCTACACCTTC | CASSQSGQGYGYTF
TRBJ2-3 | TRBV7-2 | TRBD2 | few | TGTGCCAGCAGCTTATGGGCGGGAGAAACAGATACGCAGTATTTT | CASSLWAGETDTQYF
TRBJ2-4 | TRBV11-2 | TRBD1 | few | TGTGCCAGCAGCTTCCTAACAGGGGTTGGCGGAAACATTCAGTACTTC | CASSFLTGVGGNIQYF
TRBJ2-1 | TRBV2 | TRBD1 | - | TGTGCCAGCAGGGGACAGTTGGTCTACGAGCAGTTCTTC | CASRGQLVYEQFF
TRBJ2-3 | TRBV28 | - | - | TGTGCTAGCACTATAGGGCAGCTCACAGATACGCAGTATTTT | CASTIGQLTDTQYF
TRBJ2-3 | TRBV7-2 | TRBD1 | - | TGTGCCTCTCCCGGGGGACAGGGGGCAACAGATACGCAGTATTTT | CASPGGQGATDTQYF
TRBJ2-7 | TRBV5-1 | - | - | TGCGCCAGCGGCCCACTAGCCGCGAGCTCCTACGAGCAGTACTTC | CASGPLAASSYEQYF
TRBJ1-1 | TRBV10-3 | - | few | TGTGCCATCAGTGAAACGGACCATTACACTGAAGCTTTCTTT | CAISETDHYTEAFF
TRBJ2-1 | TRBV20-1 | TRBD1 | - | TGCAGTGCTAACCGGGACAGGGGTTTGGATGAGCAGTTCTTC | CSANRDRGLDEQFF
TRBJ1-2 | TRBV29-1 | TRBD1 | - | TGCAGCGTGGTGCGACAGGGGACCTACCCAGCTGGCTACACCTTC | CSVVRQGTYPAGYTF
TRBJ2-1 | TRBV9 | - | - | TGTGCCAGTGGGCTCCTCAATGAGCAGTTCTTC | CASGLLNEQFF
TRBJ1-2 | TRBV20-1 | - | - | TGCAGTGCTCTTACGGACGAAAATGGCTACACCTTC | CSALTDENGYTF
TRBJ1-5 | TRBV10-3 | TRBD1 | few | TGTGCCATCAGTGGGGGGACAGGTGGGCATCAGCCCCAGCATTTT | CAISGGTGGHQPQHF
TRBJ2-5 | TRBV29-1 | - | - | TGCAGCTGTGAAATGGGGAAAGTGCAAGAGACCCAGTACTTC | CSCEMGKVQETQYF
TRBJ1-4 | TRBV7-9 | TRBD1 | - | TGTGCCAGCAGCTTGCTTGAAACGGGACAGTCAAATGAAAAACTGTTTTTT | CASSLLETGQSNEKLFF
TRBJ1-2 | TRBV5-1 | TRBD1 | - | TGCGCCAGCAGCCTGAACGAGGGGGCCGTGGGAGGCTACACCTTC | CASSLNEGAVGGYTF
TRBJ2-7 | TRBV29-1 | - | medium-sized | TGCAGCGTCGCATCCTCCTACGAGCAGTACTTC | CSVASSYEQYF
TRBJ1-2 | TRBV28 | - | few | TGTGCCAGCACTCTGACGGACTACTATGGCTACACCTTC | CASTLTDYYGYTF
TRBJ2-5 | TRBV7-9 | TRBD2 | - | TGTGCCAGCAGACCGGGACTAGAATACGTAGAGACCCAGTACTTC | CASRPGLEYVETQYF
TRBJ2-7 | TRBV12-5 | - | few | TGTGCTAGTGGTTTGCCTCCGAGGGACTACGAGCAGTACTTC | CASGLPPRDYEQYF
TRBJ2-1 | TRBV29-1 | TRBD2 | - | TGCAGCGTCGCCCCGGGACTAGCGGGCTCCTACAATGAGCAGTTCTTC | CSVAPGLAGSYNEQFF
TRBJ2-5 | TRBV28 | - | - | TGTGCCAGCAGTCCCATTCCCCGCGGCAGGAGAGAGACCCAGTACTTC | CASSPIPRGRRETQYF
TRBJ1-2 | TRBV6-5 | TRBD1 | - | TGTGCCAGCAGTTTCTCATCCGGGACAGCGACTAACTATGGCTACACCTTC | CASSFSSGTATNYGYTF
TRBJ2-5 | TRBV10-3 | TRBD2 | once | TGTGCCTTCAGTTCAAGCGGGGGAGACCAAGAGACCCAGTACTTC | CAFSSSGGDQETQYF
TRBJ2-5 | TRBV20-1 | TRBD2 | - | TGCAGTGGCACTACCGGGACTAGCGGAGGGGCGTGGGAGACCCAGTACTTC | CSGTTGTSGGAWETQYF
TRBJ2-1 | TRBV5-1 | TRBD2 | - | TGCGCCAGCAGGCGGGAGGAGACCTACAATGAGCAGTTCTTC | CASRREETYNEQFF
TRBJ2-6 | TRBV7-2 | - | many | TGTGCCAGCAGTTTAGGGGGAACTGGGGCCAACGTCCTGACTTTC | CASSLGGTGANVLTF
TRBJ1-2 | TRBV6-5 | - | - | TGTGCCAACAGCCGGGACTTTGGTGGTGGCTACACCTTC | CANSRDFGGGYTF
TRBJ1-1 | TRBV25-1 | - | - | TGTGCCAGCAGTGAGGAGGTGAACACTGAAGCTTTCTTT | CASSEEVNTEAFF
TRBJ1-4 | TRBV6-1 | - | - | TGTGCCAGCAGTAAGACAGAGTTTAATGAAAAACTGTTTTTT | CASSKTEFNEKLFF
TRBJ2-1 | TRBV11-2 | - | - | TGTGCCGGCAGCCTTAGAGGGGCGGATCCGACCAACTACAATGAGCAGTTCTTC | CAGSLRGADPTNYNEQFF